Listed here are 9 T cell receptor beta chains from one sample, sequenced in a study of blood T cell repertoires in COVID-19. The data were produced by immunoSEQ multiplex PCR, yet TCRdb's version contains in-frame clones alone and is incomplete. This sample carries some 380,000 clones, over 75% of them seen once, and the ten largest clones take roughly 2%. Sequencing was done on a sample of PBMCs or T cells enriched from blood (not recorded which). These receptors were taken from a woman aged 40-49 years with acute COVID-19.

The V gene is TRBV7-2, the J gene TRBJ2-3; D is perhaps TRBD1 (5 bases). There are 14 residues in the CDR3. V lost 0 bases, J lost 4 bases, and 8 bases lay in between. CDR1 and CDR2 from the germline V gene are SGHTA and FQGNSA. This CDR3 reads CASSLAGPSDTQYF. The CDR3 region has the DNA TGTGCCAGCAGCTTAGCGGGGCCCTCAGATACGCAGTATTTT.

The chain carries TRBV7-2 and TRBJ2-4; TRBD2 matches at 8 bases. CDR3 length: 16 amino acids. V was clipped by 2 bases and J by 3 bases; unmatched bases: 6. Germline V gene sequence: CDR1 SGHTA, CDR2 FQGNSA. CDR3 region: CASSLSGGWGKNIQYF. In nucleotides, the CDR3 is TGTGCCAGCAGCTTAAGCGGGGGATGGGGCAAAAACATTCAGTACTTC.

This chain uses TRBV24-1 with TRBJ1-2; TRBD1 matches at 10 bases. Unmatched junction bases numbered 3, after V lost 4 bases and J lost 2 bases. CDR3 length equals 15 residues. CDR1 KGHDR and CDR2 SFDVKD come from the germline V gene. CDR3 coding DNA: TGTGCCACCAGTGAAGGGACAGGGGAAAACTATGGCTACACCTTC. It translates to CATSEGTGENYGYTF.

The V and J genes are TRBV5-4 and TRBJ2-2; 8 bases fit TRBD2. The CDR3 is 16 amino acids. Germline-derived CDR1 and CDR2 are SGHNT and YYREEE (reference sequence). V lost 4 bases to trimming and J lost 5 bases; unmatched junction nucleotides: 10. The CDR3 spells CASSNRRGGGTGELFF. DNA of the CDR3: TGTGCCAGCAGCAACCGTCGGGGGGGCGGAACCGGGGAGCTGTTTTTT.

The chain links TRBV19 to TRBJ2-7; 7 nucleotides align to TRBD1. Germline V gene data show CDR1 as LNHDA and CDR2 as SQIVND (reference sequence). The CDR3 loop spans 15 amino acids. Germline trimming cut 3 bases from V and 2 bases from J; bases unmatched to any gene: 7. The CDR3 region is CASSIVSGTAYEQYF. CDR3 nucleotides: TGTGCCAGTAGTATCGTCTCCGGGACAGCCTACGAGCAGTACTTC. The variable domain in full, completed from reference TRBV19 and TRBJ2-7, reads DGGITQSPKYLFRKEGQNVTLSCEQNLNHDAMYWYRQDPGQGLRLIYYSQIVNDFQKGDIAEGYSVSREKKESFPLTVTSAQKNPTAFYLCASSIVSGTAYEQYFGPGTRLTVT.

This CDR3 reads CASSQVLGGGSDTQYF. The CDR3 nucleotides read TGTGCCAGCAGCCAAGTCCTCGGGGGAGGGTCAGATACGCAGTATTTT. The chain carries TRBV3-1 (or the pseudogene TRBV3-2) and TRBJ2-3, with TRBD2 matching 7 bases. This CDR3 has 16 amino acids. V lost 1 base to trimming and J lost 4 bases; unmatched junction nucleotides: 8. The germline V gene encodes CDR1 LGHDT and CDR2 YNNKEL (reference sequence).

This clone was recorded only once. V usage is TRBV5-5 and J usage is TRBJ1-2, with 11 bases that match TRBD1. This CDR3 spans 15 amino acids. In germline, CDR1 is SGHKS, CDR2 YYEKEE (reference sequence). V lost 0 bases, J lost 6 bases, and 4 bases stayed unmatched. The CDR3 loop is CASSLDGQGAHGYTF. The CDR3 coding sequence is TGTGCCAGCAGCTTGGATGGACAGGGGGCGCATGGCTACACCTTC.

The chain joins TRBV7-8 to TRBJ2-3; maybe TRBD1 (6 bases). V was trimmed by 6 bases and J by 2 bases, leaving 15 bases between them. The CDR3 spans 15 residues. Germline loops: CDR1 SGHVS, CDR2 FQNEAQ. CDR3 nucleotides: TGTGCCAGCAGTCCTCGGGACATCCTCACAGATACGCAGTATTTT. Residues: CASSPRDILTDTQYF.

V usage is TRBV6-5 and J usage is TRBJ1-2; tentatively, D is TRBD1 (5 bases). V lost 6 bases, J lost 7 bases, and 12 bases lay in between. From germline, CDR1 is MNHEY and CDR2 SVGAGI. This CDR3 has 12 residues. CDR3: CASSSFTGGYTF. In nucleotides, the CDR3 is TGTGCCAGCAGCTCCTTCACAGGTGGCTACACCTTC.